This TCR beta chain was found in a study of cytomegalovirus exposure and HLA in healthy donors. Study-wide findings and caveats: An analysis done earlier found most TCR beta V segments productive about 87% or about 30% of the time. The authors assumed roughly uniform sequencing depth across donors for presence/absence analyses. Researchers reportedly found TCR beta sequences accurately predicted most subjects' HLA-A and HLA-B alleles. Later findings reportedly placed an Asian-associated ancestry cluster below the roughly 730-donor mean for N-insertions.

A multiplex PCR was run with 60 Vbeta primers and 13 Jbeta primers. Using immunoSEQ multiplex PCR, the repertoire was profiled, and TCRdb retains in-frame clones only, with some absent. Among tens of thousands of clones listed, about two thirds were seen once. Concerning this clone itself: The antigen remains undetermined.

Looked up from germline, CDR1 is KGHSH and CDR2 is LQKENI. The CDR3 sequence is 15 residues long. Deletions cut 3 bases from V and 3 bases from J, with 12 bases between. Input material: PBMCs. The V call is TRBV18, the J call TRBJ2-4, with D maybe TRBD2 (6 bases). The TCR originated in a middle-aged woman in good health and CMV-seropositive. Here the CDR3 reads CASSPSGHGKNIQYF. The CDR3 nucleotides are TGTGCCAGCTCACCTAGCGGTCATGGCAAAAACATTCAGTACTTC.